The 13 T cell receptor beta chains below were found in one sample sequenced in a study of blood T cell repertoires in COVID-19. Some clones are missing from TCRdb's copy, which holds only in-frame ones; the method was immunoSEQ multiplex PCR. The sample lists about 260,000 clones, about 87% occurring once. Sequencing input: PBMCs or T cells enriched from blood (not recorded which). Source of these receptors: a woman aged 45-65 years who had recovered from COVID-19.

The chain has TRBV30 and TRBJ2-7, with D possibly matching TRBD1 (6 bases). Germline CDR1 is GTSNPN and CDR2 is SVGIG (reference sequence). This CDR3 comprises 15 residues. V gave up 2 bases and J gave up 0 bases, with 14 bases separating them. The CDR3: CAWSLWTDGSYEQYF. In DNA, the CDR3 is TGTGCCTGGAGTCTATGGACAGACGGCTCCTACGAGCAGTACTTC.

Note on this clone: Other DNA sequences in this sample translate to the same CDR3. The genes are TRBV30 and TRBJ2-1; TRBD2 aligns across 8 bases. The CDR3 has 13 amino acids. Germline V lookup: CDR1 GTSNPN, CDR2 SVGIG (reference sequence). V dropped 3 bases and J dropped 4; count of bases not matched to a gene: 2. CDR3 bases: TGTGCCTGGAGGTTAGCGGGGTACAATGAGCAGTTCTTC. Its protein is CAWRLAGYNEQFF.

The rearrangement joins TRBV28 to TRBJ2-5; possibly TRBD1 for D (5 bases). Trimming cost V 2 bases and J 1 base, with 11 bases left between them. The CDR3 sequence is 15 residues long. Germline CDR1 is MDHEN and CDR2 is SYDVKM. CDR3 DNA: TGTGCCAGCAGTTTAATAGGGGTAGGCCAAGAGACCCAGTACTTC. This translates into CASSLIGVGQETQYF.

This chain links TRBV20-1 with TRBJ1-1; D possibly corresponds to TRBD1 (6 bases). The germline V gene has CDR1 DFQATT and CDR2 SNEGSKA (reference sequence). The CDR3 covers 13 residues. V dropped 3 bases and J dropped 5 bases, with 13 bases sitting between them. The CDR3 DNA reads as TGCAGTGCTAGTCGGGGGGCGTTTACTGAAGCTTTCTTT. Residues: CSASRGAFTEAFF.

V usage is TRBV7-8 and J usage is TRBJ1-5; 10 nucleotides match TRBD1. The CDR3 sequence is 13 residues long. CDR1 is SGHVS, CDR2 FQNEAQ, per germline. Germline trimming cut 5 bases from V and 6 bases from J; bases unmatched to any gene: 1. The CDR3 bases are TGTGCCAGCAGCGGGGACAGGGGTCAGCCCCAGCATTTT. Amino acids: CASSGDRGQPQHF.

This clone came up a few times. The gene calls are TRBV7-9 and TRBJ2-7; 8 positions agree with TRBD1. V lost 5 bases to trimming and J lost 7 bases; unmatched junction nucleotides: 16. Germline values: CDR1 SEHNR, CDR2 FQNEAQ (reference sequence). The length of the CDR3 is 16 residues. CDR3 amino acids: CASSHKERTGLGEQYF. CDR3 DNA: TGTGCCAGCAGCCACAAAGAGAGGACAGGGCTGGGGGAGCAGTACTTC.

The rearrangement joins TRBV28 to TRBJ1-3; 7 bases line up with TRBD1. CDR3 length equals 15 residues. The trim removed 3 bases at V and 4 bases at J, leaving 6 bases unmatched. CDR1 and CDR2 from the germline V gene are MDHEN and SYDVKM. The CDR3 sequence: CASSLDRTTGNTIYF. In DNA form, the CDR3 reads TGTGCCAGCAGTTTGGACAGGACAACCGGAAACACCATATATTTT.

The genes are TRBV12-5 and TRBJ2-1; D is possibly TRBD2 (6 bases). CDR1 and CDR2 from the germline V gene are LGHNT and FRNRAP. The CDR3 covers 14 residues. With 3 bases removed from V and 0 bases from J, the gap between germline ends came to 6 bases. The CDR3: CASGFGGSYNEQFF. Here the CDR3 DNA reads TGTGCTAGTGGTTTCGGGGGCTCCTACAATGAGCAGTTCTTC.

The rearrangement joins TRBV28 to TRBJ1-4; no reliable D call. Trimming took off 5 bases at V and 0 bases at J, with 13 bases between the two ends. The CDR3 sequence is 16 residues long. Germline V gene lookup returns CDR1 MDHEN and CDR2 SYDVKM. The CDR3 nucleotides read TGTGCCAGCAGTCACCCGGAGAGGGCAACTAATGAAAAACTGTTTTTT. It specifies CASSHPERATNEKLFF.

The chain carries TRBV11-2 and TRBJ2-3; the match to TRBD1 covers 8 bases. V lost 5 bases to trimming and J lost 0 bases; unmatched junction nucleotides: 13. The CDR3 sequence is 18 residues long. Germline CDR1 reads SGHAT; CDR2 reads FQNNGV. The CDR3 nucleotides read TGTGCCAGCAGCACGAGGACAGGGACGTGGAAAAGCACAGATACGCAGTATTTT. Amino acids: CASSTRTGTWKSTDTQYF.

The chain links TRBV3-1 (or the pseudogene TRBV3-2) to TRBJ2-7, with 10 positions matching TRBD2. The CDR3 is 16 amino acids. Per germline, CDR1 LGHDT and CDR2 YNNKEL (reference sequence). V lost 0 bases to trimming and J lost 4 bases; unmatched junction nucleotides: 6. The CDR3: CASSQDIASGRYEQYF. The CDR3 DNA reads as TGTGCCAGCAGCCAAGATATCGCTAGCGGGAGATACGAGCAGTACTTC.

The CDR3 bases are TGTGCCAGTAGTCCCCAGGGGTCCCCGGTCACTGAAGCTTTCTTT. Its translation is CASSPQGSPVTEAFF. The rearrangement uses TRBV19 and TRBJ1-1; tentative D call: TRBD1 (6 bases). Germline V lookup: CDR1 LNHDA, CDR2 SQIVND (reference sequence). The germline V and J ends were trimmed by 5 bases and 4 bases, with 17 bases remaining between them. This CDR3 has 15 amino acids.

The rearrangement uses TRBV28 and TRBJ2-7; no reliable D call. This CDR3 has 14 amino acids. V was trimmed by 6 bases and J by 0 bases, leaving 12 bases between them. The germline V gene has CDR1 MDHEN and CDR2 SYDVKM. As DNA, the CDR3 is TGTGCCAGCAGGCCTGAGTATAGCTCCTACGAGCAGTACTTC. Translating it yields CASRPEYSSYEQYF.